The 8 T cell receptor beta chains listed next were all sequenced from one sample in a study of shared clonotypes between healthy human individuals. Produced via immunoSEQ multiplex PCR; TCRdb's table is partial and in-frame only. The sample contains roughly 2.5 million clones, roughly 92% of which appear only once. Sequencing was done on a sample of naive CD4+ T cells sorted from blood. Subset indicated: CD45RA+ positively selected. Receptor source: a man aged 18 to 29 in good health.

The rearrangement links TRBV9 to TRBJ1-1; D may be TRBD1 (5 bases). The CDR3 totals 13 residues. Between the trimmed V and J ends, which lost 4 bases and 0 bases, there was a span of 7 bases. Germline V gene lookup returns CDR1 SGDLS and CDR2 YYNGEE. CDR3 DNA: TGTGCCAGCAGCACCAGGGTGAACACTGAAGCTTTCTTT. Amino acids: CASSTRVNTEAFF.

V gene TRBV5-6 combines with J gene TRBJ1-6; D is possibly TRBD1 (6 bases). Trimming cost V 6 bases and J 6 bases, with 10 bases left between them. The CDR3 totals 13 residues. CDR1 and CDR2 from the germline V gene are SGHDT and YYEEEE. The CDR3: CASTGAPNSPLHF. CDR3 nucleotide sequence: TGTGCCAGCACAGGGGCCCCTAATTCACCCCTCCACTTT.

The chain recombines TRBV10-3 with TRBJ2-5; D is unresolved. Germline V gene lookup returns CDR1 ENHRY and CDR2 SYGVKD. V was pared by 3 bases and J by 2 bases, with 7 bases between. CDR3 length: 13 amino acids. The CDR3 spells CAISDGEQETQYF. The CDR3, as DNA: TGTGCCATCAGTGACGGCGAGCAAGAGACCCAGTACTTC.

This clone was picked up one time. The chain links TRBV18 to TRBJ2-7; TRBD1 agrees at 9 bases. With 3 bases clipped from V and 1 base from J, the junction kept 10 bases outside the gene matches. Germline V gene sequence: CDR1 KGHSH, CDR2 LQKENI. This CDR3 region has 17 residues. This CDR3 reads CASSPGQGRAESYEQYF. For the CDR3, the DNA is TGTGCCAGCTCACCGGGACAGGGAAGGGCGGAATCCTACGAGCAGTACTTC.

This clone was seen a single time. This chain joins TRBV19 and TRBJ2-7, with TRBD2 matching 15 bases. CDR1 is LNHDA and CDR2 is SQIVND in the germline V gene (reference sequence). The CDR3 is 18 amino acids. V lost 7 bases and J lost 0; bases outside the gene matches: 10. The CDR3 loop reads CASTAGLAGGRSSYEQYF. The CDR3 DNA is TGTGCCAGTACCGCGGGACTAGCGGGAGGAAGGAGCTCCTACGAGCAGTACTTC.

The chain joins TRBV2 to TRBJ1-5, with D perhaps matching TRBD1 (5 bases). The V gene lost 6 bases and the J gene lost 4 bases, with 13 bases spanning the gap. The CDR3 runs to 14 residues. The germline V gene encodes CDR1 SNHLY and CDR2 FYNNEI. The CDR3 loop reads CASRIGVNNQPQHF. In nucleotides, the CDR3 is TGTGCCAGCAGGATAGGGGTCAATAATCAGCCCCAGCATTTT.

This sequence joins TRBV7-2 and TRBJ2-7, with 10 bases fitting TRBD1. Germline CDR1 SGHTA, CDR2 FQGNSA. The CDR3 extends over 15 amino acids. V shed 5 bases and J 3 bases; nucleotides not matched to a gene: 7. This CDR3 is CASSMGQGIGYEQYF. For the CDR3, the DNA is TGTGCCAGCAGCATGGGACAGGGGATCGGCTACGAGCAGTACTTC.

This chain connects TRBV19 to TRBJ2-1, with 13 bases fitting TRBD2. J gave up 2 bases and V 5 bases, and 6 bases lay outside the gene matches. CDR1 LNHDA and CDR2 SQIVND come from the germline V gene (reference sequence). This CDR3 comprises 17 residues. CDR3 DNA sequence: TGTGCCAGTAGTTTCAGACTAGCGGGGGGACCCTACAATGAGCAGTTCTTC. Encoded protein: CASSFRLAGGPYNEQFF.